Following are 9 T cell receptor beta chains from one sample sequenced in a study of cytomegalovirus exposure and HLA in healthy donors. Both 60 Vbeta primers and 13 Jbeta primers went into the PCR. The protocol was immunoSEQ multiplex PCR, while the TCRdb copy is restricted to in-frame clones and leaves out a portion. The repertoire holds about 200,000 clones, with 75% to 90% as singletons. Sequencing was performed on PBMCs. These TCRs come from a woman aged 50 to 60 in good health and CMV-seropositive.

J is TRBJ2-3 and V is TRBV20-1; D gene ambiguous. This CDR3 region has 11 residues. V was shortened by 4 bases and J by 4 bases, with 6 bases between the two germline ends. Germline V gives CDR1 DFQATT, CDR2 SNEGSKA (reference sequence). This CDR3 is CSAILSDTQYF. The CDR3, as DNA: TGCAGTGCTATACTGTCAGATACGCAGTATTTT.

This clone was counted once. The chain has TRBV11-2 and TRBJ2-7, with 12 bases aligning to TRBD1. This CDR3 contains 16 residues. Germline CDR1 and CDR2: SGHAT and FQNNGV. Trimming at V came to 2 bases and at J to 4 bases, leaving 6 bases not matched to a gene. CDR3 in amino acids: CASSLLGTGGSYEQYF. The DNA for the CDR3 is TGTGCCAGCAGCTTACTTGGGACAGGGGGCTCATACGAGCAGTACTTC.

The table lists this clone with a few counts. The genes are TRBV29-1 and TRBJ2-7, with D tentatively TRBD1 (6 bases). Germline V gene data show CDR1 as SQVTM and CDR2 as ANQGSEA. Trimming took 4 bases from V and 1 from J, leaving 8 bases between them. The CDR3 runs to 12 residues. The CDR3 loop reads CSVVQGSYEQYF. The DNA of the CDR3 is TGCAGCGTTGTGCAGGGGTCCTACGAGCAGTACTTC.

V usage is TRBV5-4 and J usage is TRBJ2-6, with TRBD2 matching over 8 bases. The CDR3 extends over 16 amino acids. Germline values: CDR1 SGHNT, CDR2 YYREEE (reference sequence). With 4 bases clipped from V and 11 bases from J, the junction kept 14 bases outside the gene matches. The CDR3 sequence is CASSTAGGHPPDVLTF. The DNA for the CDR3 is TGTGCCAGCAGCACCGCGGGGGGACATCCCCCCGACGTCCTGACTTTC.

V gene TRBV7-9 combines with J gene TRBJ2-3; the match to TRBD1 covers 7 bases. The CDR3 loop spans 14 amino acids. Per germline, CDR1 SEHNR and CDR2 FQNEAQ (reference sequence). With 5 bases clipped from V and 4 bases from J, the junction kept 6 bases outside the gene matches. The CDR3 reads CASSLTTGSDTQYF. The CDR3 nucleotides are TGTGCCAGCAGCCTCACGACAGGGTCAGATACGCAGTATTTT.

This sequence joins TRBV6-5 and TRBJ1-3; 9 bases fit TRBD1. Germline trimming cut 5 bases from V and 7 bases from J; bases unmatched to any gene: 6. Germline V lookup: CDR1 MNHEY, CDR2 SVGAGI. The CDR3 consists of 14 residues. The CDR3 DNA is TGTGCCAGCAGTAACACAGGGGGCCGGAACACCATATATTTT. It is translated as CASSNTGGRNTIYF.

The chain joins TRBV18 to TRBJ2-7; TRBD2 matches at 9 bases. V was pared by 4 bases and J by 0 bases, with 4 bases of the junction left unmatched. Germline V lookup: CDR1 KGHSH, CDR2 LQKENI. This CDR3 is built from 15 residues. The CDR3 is CASSRISGGSYEQYF. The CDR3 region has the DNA TGTGCCAGCTCACGAATTAGCGGGGGCTCCTACGAGCAGTACTTC. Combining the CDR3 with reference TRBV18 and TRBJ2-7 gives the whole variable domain NAGVMQNPRHLVRRRGQEARLRCSPMKGHSHVYWYRQLPEEGLKFMVYLQKENIIDESGMPKERFSAEFPKEGPSILRIQQVVRGDSAAYFCASSRISGGSYEQYFGPGTRLTVT.

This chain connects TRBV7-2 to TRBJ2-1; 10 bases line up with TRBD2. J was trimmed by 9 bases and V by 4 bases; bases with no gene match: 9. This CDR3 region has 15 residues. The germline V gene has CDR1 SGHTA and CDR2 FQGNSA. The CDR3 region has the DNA TGTGCCAGCAGCTCAGCGGGGGGGCCTGGGAGTGAGCAGTTCTTC. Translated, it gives CASSSAGGPGSEQFF.

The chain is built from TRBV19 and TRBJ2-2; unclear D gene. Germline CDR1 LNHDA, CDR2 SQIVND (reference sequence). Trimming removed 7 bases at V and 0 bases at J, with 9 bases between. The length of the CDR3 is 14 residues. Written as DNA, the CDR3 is TGTGCCAGTAAAGCCGGAGCGAACACCGGGGAGCTGTTTTTT. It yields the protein CASKAGANTGELFF.